The present T cell receptor beta chain was sequenced within a study of T cells in Graves' hyperthyroidism and ophthalmopathy. The table lists this clonotype with many counts. As yet, its antigen is unknown. Clinical symptoms, serum thyroxine, TRAb, thyroid ultrasound and orbital computed tomography informed diagnoses. The CDR3 extends over 15 amino acids. CDR1 is DFQATT and CDR2 is SNEGSKA in the germline V gene (reference sequence). V was pared by 1 base and J by 3 bases, with 15 bases between. TCR beta CDR3 regions were amplified from RNA transcripts. During a first-round RT-PCR of the TCR CDR3, the HTBI primer set was used. TCRdb called the multiplex PCR reads again in MiXCR, with one record for every CDR3 protein. The table records 95,000 to 100,000 distinct CDR3 sequences, 51% of them present only once. The study's findings and limits: Separation of ophthalmopathy from stable hyperthyroidism was achieved by a 13 V-J model. Blood samples included most of the expanded thyroid clonotypes exceeding 0.001. The model identified upcoming ophthalmopathy a median about 7.1 months ahead of onset.

The chain employs TRBV20-1 and TRBJ1-2, with D tentatively TRBD1 (6 bases). Sequenced: blood. The receptor's source is a woman aged 40 to 50 with Graves' hyperthyroidism. The CDR3 spells CSARADPRGYYGYTF. CDR3 DNA sequence: TGCAGTGCTAGAGCCGACCCGAGGGGGTACTATGGCTACACCTTC.